This is a list of T cell receptor beta chains from one sample in a study of OX40 agonist ivuxolimab in advanced cancers. TCRdb's table, derived via immunoSEQ multiplex PCR, lists solely in-frame clones and lacks some. The sample lists around 65,000 clones, roughly 90% occurring once. The sequencing used CD4+ or CD8+ T cells sorted from blood, collected in a trial of the OX40 agonist ivuxolimab. These receptors originate from an adult with an advanced solid tumor such as melanoma, head and neck, liver or kidney cancer. The CDR3 runs from the conserved cysteine through the conserved F or W. The D gene is left open where the match is weak. Clone size is stated in some rows and not others, as once, few, many or a class when expanded.

v_call: TRBV7-3; j_call: TRBJ2-1; d_call: NA; clone_size: NA; cdr3_aa: CASSLQVRGEARNEQFF
v_call: TRBV7-2; j_call: TRBJ1-1; d_call: NA; clone_size: NA; cdr3_aa: CASSFRGTIEAFF
v_call: TRBV5-1; j_call: TRBJ2-5; d_call: TRBD1; clone_size: NA; cdr3_aa: CASSSGDRGSETQYF
v_call: TRBV7-9; j_call: TRBJ2-6; d_call: NA; clone_size: NA; cdr3_aa: CASSPRTGRSGANVLTF
v_call: TRBV6-6; j_call: TRBJ2-5; d_call: TRBD2; clone_size: NA; cdr3_aa: CASSYRAGGQETQYF
v_call: TRBV6-1; j_call: TRBJ1-2; d_call: NA; clone_size: NA; cdr3_aa: CASRRAWNYGYTF
v_call: TRBV15; j_call: TRBJ2-1; d_call: NA; clone_size: NA; cdr3_aa: CATSRDLFRNNEQFF
v_call: TRBV6-4; j_call: TRBJ2-7; d_call: TRBD1; clone_size: once; cdr3_aa: CASSDNRRSAWTGGSLYEQYF
v_call: TRBV7-2; j_call: TRBJ1-3; d_call: NA; clone_size: NA; cdr3_aa: CASSKRTAGNTIYF
v_call: TRBV7-9; j_call: TRBJ1-2; d_call: TRBD1; clone_size: NA; cdr3_aa: CASSQRGPRRQGGGGYTF
v_call: TRBV7-3; j_call: TRBJ2-1; d_call: TRBD1; clone_size: NA; cdr3_aa: CASSLTRDRGNNEQFF
v_call: TRBV21-1; j_call: TRBJ2-1; d_call: NA; clone_size: NA; cdr3_aa: CASSPGTGWSNEQFF
v_call: TRBV4-2; j_call: TRBJ2-7; d_call: NA; clone_size: once; cdr3_aa: CASSQDRVDYEQYF
v_call: TRBV6-6; j_call: TRBJ2-1; d_call: NA; clone_size: NA; cdr3_aa: CASLLAGFPPFF
v_call: TRBV9; j_call: TRBJ1-5; d_call: TRBD1; clone_size: once; cdr3_aa: CASSVGGTGNQPQHF
v_call: TRBV11-3; j_call: TRBJ2-3; d_call: NA; clone_size: NA; cdr3_aa: CASSSADTQYF
v_call: TRBV6-1; j_call: TRBJ1-2; d_call: NA; clone_size: NA; cdr3_aa: CASYSPGRIYGYTF
v_call: TRBV7-7; j_call: TRBJ2-7; d_call: NA; clone_size: NA; cdr3_aa: CASTPHRGGEQYF
v_call: TRBV19; j_call: TRBJ2-1; d_call: NA; clone_size: NA; cdr3_aa: CASSITQYPYNEQFF